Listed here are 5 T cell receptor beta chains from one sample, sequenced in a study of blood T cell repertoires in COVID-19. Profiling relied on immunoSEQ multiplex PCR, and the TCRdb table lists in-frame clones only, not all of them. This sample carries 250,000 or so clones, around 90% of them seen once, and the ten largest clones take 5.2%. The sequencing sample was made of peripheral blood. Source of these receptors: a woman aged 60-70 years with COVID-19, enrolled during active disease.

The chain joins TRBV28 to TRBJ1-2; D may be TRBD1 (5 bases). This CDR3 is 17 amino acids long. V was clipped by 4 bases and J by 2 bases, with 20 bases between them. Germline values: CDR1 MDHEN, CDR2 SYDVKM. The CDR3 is CASSSRGRGALNYGYTF. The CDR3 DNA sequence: TGTGCCAGCAGTTCCCGGGGGAGAGGGGCGCTAAACTATGGCTACACCTTC.

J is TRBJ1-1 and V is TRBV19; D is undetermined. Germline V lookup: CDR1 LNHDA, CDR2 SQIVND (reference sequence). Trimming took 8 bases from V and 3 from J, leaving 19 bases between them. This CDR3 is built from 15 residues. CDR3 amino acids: CASLDHRSFDTEAFF. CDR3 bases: TGTGCCAGTCTTGATCACAGATCCTTCGACACTGAAGCTTTCTTT.

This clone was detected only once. CDR3 amino acids: CASSLKPTQGEQYF. CDR3 DNA sequence: TGTGCCAGCAGTTTAAAACCAACACAGGGCGAGCAGTACTTC. This chain joins TRBV28 and TRBJ2-7; maybe TRBD1 (6 bases). Germline V gene lookup returns CDR1 MDHEN and CDR2 SYDVKM. Trimming removed 2 bases from V and 6 bases from J, with 14 bases in between. The CDR3 contains 14 residues.

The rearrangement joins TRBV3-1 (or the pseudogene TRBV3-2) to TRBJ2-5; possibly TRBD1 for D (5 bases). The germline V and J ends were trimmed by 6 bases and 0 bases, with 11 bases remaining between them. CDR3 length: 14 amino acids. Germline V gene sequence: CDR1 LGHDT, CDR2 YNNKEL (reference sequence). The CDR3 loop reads CASRNAGYQETQYF. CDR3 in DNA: TGTGCCAGCAGAAACGCAGGGTACCAAGAGACCCAGTACTTC.

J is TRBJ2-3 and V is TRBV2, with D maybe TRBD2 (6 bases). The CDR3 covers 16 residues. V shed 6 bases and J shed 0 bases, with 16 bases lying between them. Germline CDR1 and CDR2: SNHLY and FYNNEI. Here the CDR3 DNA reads TGTGCCAGCAGCTTACTAGCAGGGTCTAGCACAGATACGCAGTATTTT. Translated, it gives CASSLLAGSSTDTQYF.